The 17 T cell receptor beta chains below come from one sample, sequenced in a study of T cell repertoires in cytomegalovirus infection. TCRdb passed the reads through MiXCR, listing each CDR3 protein once. The repertoire has more than 250,000 distinct CDR3 sequences, approximately 25% of them found once; the top ten carry about an eighth. For these TCRs, the target antigens are not known. The sequencing used cultured PBMCs, collected from culture after CMV antigen stimulation. These receptors were taken from a human donor in good health (CMV status not recorded). Some clones in this sample may be carry-over from other donors' samples.

This clonotype showed up many times. The chain has TRBV4-2 and TRBJ1-4; 10 bases fit TRBD1. Germline CDR1 is LGHNA and CDR2 is YNFKEQ. The CDR3 contains 14 residues. J was trimmed by 8 bases and V by 4 bases; bases with no gene match: 4. CDR3: CASSPTGGGEKLFF. Written as DNA, the CDR3 is TGTGCCAGCAGCCCGACAGGGGGCGGAGAAAAACTGTTTTTT.

CDR3 loop: CASRPQSSSLSGANVLTF. In DNA form, the CDR3 reads TGTGCCAGCAGGCCCCAATCGTCCTCTCTCTCTGGGGCCAACGTCCTGACTTTC. The chain links TRBV6-2 or TRBV6-3 to TRBJ2-6; D remains ambiguous. The CDR3 sequence is 18 residues long. Trimming removed 6 bases at V and 0 bases at J, with 18 bases between. Germline lookup yields CDR1 MNHEY and CDR2 SVGEGT.

In its sample, this clonotype was seen many times. V is TRBV7-2 and J is TRBJ2-6; no definite D call. The CDR3 length is 16 residues. Trimming pared 5 bases from V and 1 base from J, leaving 12 bases between. Per the germline V gene, CDR1 is SGHTA and CDR2 is FQGNSA. The CDR3 nucleotides are TGTGCCAGCAGCCCCCGGGTGCTTTCTGGGGCCAACGTCCTGACTTTC. Amino acids: CASSPRVLSGANVLTF.

CDR3 residues: CASSPGLNYEQYV. The CDR3 DNA follows: TGTGCCAGTAGCCCAGGACTGAACTACGAGCAGTACGTC. The J gene is TRBJ2-7, the V gene TRBV19, with a possible D match to TRBD2 (5 bases). Per germline, CDR1 LNHDA and CDR2 SQIVND (reference sequence). V lost 6 bases and J lost 3, with 12 bases in between. This CDR3 contains 13 residues.

The rearrangement links TRBV2 to TRBJ2-3; TRBD1 might be the D (6 bases). Germline CDR1 and CDR2: SNHLY and FYNNEI. CDR3 length equals 17 residues. V lost 1 base to trimming and J lost 0 bases, with 14 bases between them. The CDR3 reads CASSEGYRDPSTDTQYF. The CDR3 DNA is TGTGCCAGCAGTGAAGGGTACAGGGACCCTAGCACAGATACGCAGTATTTT.

This clonotype was recorded many times. The chain has TRBV6-2 or TRBV6-3 and TRBJ2-1; D not certain. The CDR3 is 18 residues long. Per germline, CDR1 MNHEY and CDR2 SVGEGT. V was clipped by 0 bases and J by 0 bases, with 15 bases between them. The CDR3 spells CASSYSRLGSSSYNEQFF. Written as DNA, the CDR3 is TGTGCCAGCAGTTACTCACGTCTGGGATCGAGCTCCTACAATGAGCAGTTCTTC.

The V and J genes are TRBV19 and TRBJ1-6; the D gene is possibly TRBD1 (5 bases). The CDR3 loop spans 15 amino acids. V gave up 7 bases and J gave up 6 bases, with 16 bases separating them. Germline assignment: CDR1 LNHDA and CDR2 SQIVND (reference sequence). This chain's CDR3 is CASNHGGIVNSPLHF. In DNA, the CDR3 is TGTGCCAGTAACCATGGGGGGATTGTTAATTCACCCCTCCACTTT.

The chain couples TRBV6-2 or TRBV6-3 to TRBJ1-1, with TRBD1 matching over 7 bases. The germline V gene encodes CDR1 MNHEY and CDR2 SVGEGT. This CDR3 region has 14 residues. The junction had 7 bases not matched to a gene; V was cut back by 7 bases and J by 2 bases. In DNA, the CDR3 is TGTGCCAGCACCCAGGGGGGCCGTAACACTGAAGCTTTCTTT. Translating it yields CASTQGGRNTEAFF.

This clonotype has a count of ten or more. The gene calls are TRBV7-8 and TRBJ1-1; TRBD1 matches 12 bases. The CDR3 is made up of 15 amino acids. Germline assignment: CDR1 SGHVS and CDR2 FQNEAQ. V trimming: 11 bases; J trimming: 5 bases; junction bases outside the gene matches: 12. CDR3 residues: CAGSRDRGRWTEAFF. CDR3 coding DNA: TGTGCCGGGAGCCGGGACAGGGGGCGATGGACTGAAGCTTTCTTT.

The genes are TRBV28 and TRBJ2-5; 7 bases agree with TRBD1. V dropped 6 bases and J dropped 5; count of bases not matched to a gene: 9. Germline lookup yields CDR1 MDHEN and CDR2 SYDVKM. The CDR3 sequence is 14 residues long. The CDR3 reads CASSSGQFVETQYF. CDR3 coding DNA: TGTGCCAGCAGCTCGGGACAGTTCGTCGAGACCCAGTACTTC.

This chain joins TRBV15 and TRBJ2-1; 10 nucleotides match TRBD2. V was pared by 8 bases and J by 7 bases, with 8 bases of the junction left unmatched. The CDR3 runs 14 residues. Germline V gene sequence: CDR1 LNHNV, CDR2 YYDKDF (reference sequence). The CDR3 DNA reads as TGTGCCACCTTCAGCGGGAGGGCAAGGAATGAGCAGTTCTTC. Translating gives CATFSGRARNEQFF.

This clonotype was recorded only once. This sequence joins TRBV10-3 and TRBJ2-2; D remains ambiguous. The germline V gene encodes CDR1 ENHRY and CDR2 SYGVKD. Trimming shortened V by 7 bases and J by 6 bases, and 12 bases separated the two germline ends. There are 13 residues in the CDR3. As DNA, the CDR3 is TGTGCCATCACCGCTTATACCGCCGGGGAGCTGTTTTTT. Translation: CAITAYTAGELFF.

At least ten counts were recorded for this clonotype. The genes are TRBV7-2 and TRBJ2-4; a weak D match, TRBD2 (5 bases). V lost 1 base and J lost 0, with 10 bases in between. There are 16 residues in the CDR3. Germline lookup yields CDR1 SGHTA and CDR2 FQGNSA. CDR3: CASSLVGVGAKNIQYF. The CDR3 region has the DNA TGTGCCAGCAGCTTAGTCGGGGTTGGAGCCAAAAACATTCAGTACTTC.

This chain links TRBV5-4 with TRBJ2-4; D is perhaps TRBD2 (6 bases). The germline CDR1 and CDR2 sequences are SGHNT and YYREEE (reference sequence). The CDR3 runs to 15 residues. Trimming left V 9 bases short and J 0 bases short, with 16 bases between. The CDR3 loop is CAIGSGGTAKNIQYF. In DNA form, the CDR3 reads TGTGCCATCGGCTCGGGCGGGACAGCCAAAAACATTCAGTACTTC. The full variable domain, in which reference TRBV5-4 and TRBJ2-4 provide the parts outside the CDR3, is ETGVTQSPTHLIKTRGQQVTLRCSSQSGHNTVSWYQQALGQGPQFIFQYYREEENGRGNFPPRFSGLQFPNYSSELNVNALELDDSALYLCAIGSGGTAKNIQYFGAGTRLSVL.

This clonotype appeared a few times. This rearrangement joins TRBV6-2 or TRBV6-3 to TRBJ2-7; either TRBD1 or TRBD2 may fit D (5 bases each). CDR3 length: 16 residues. CDR1 MNHEY and CDR2 SVGEGT come from the germline V gene. With 7 bases removed from V and 1 base from J, the gap between germline ends came to 20 bases. The chain's CDR3 is CASTPLRGVASYEQYF. The CDR3 coding sequence is TGTGCCAGCACCCCACTGAGAGGGGTGGCGTCCTACGAGCAGTACTTC.

The chain recombines TRBV24-1 with TRBJ2-3; the D gene is possibly TRBD2 (5 bases). This CDR3 region has 11 residues. CDR1 and CDR2 from the germline V gene are KGHDR and SFDVKD. Trimming took off 12 bases at V and 9 bases at J, with 15 bases between the two ends. The CDR3 DNA sequence: TGTGCCTGTTCAGAACAGCGGACGCAGTATTTT. This sequence encodes CACSEQRTQYF.

This clonotype was observed a handful of times. The rearrangement links TRBV7-9 to TRBJ1-1; TRBD1 might be the D (6 bases). This CDR3 has 14 amino acids. CDR1 is SEHNR and CDR2 is FQNEAQ in the germline V gene (reference sequence). The ends were cut back, 6 bases at V and 0 bases at J, with 11 bases in the middle. DNA of the CDR3: TGTGCCAGCAGACGAGAGGGGGTGAACACTGAAGCTTTCTTT. Residues: CASRREGVNTEAFF.